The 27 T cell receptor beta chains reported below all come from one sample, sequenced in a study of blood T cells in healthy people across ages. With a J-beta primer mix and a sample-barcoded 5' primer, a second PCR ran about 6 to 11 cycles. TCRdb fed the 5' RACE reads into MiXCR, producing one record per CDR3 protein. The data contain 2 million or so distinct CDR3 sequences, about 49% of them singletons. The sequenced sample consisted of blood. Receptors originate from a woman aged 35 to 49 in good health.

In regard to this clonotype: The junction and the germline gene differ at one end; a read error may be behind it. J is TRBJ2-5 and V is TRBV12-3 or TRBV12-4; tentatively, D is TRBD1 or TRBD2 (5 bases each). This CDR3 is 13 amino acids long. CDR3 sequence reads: CAGSLNRDGEQYF. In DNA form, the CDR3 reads TGTGCCGGCAGTTTAAACCGGGACGGTGAGCAGTACTTC.

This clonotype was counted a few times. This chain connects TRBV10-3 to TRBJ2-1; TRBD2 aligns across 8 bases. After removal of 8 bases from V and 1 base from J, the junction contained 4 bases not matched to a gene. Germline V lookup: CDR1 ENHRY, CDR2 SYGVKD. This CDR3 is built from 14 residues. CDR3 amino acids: CAIESGGSYNEQFF. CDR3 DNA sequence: TGTGCCATCGAAAGCGGGGGTTCCTACAATGAGCAGTTCTTC.

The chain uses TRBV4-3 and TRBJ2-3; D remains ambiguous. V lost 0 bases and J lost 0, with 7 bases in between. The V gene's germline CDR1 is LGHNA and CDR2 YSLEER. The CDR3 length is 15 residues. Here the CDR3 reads CASSQDMISTDTQYF. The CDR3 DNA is TGCGCCAGCAGCCAAGACATGATTAGCACAGATACGCAGTATTTT.

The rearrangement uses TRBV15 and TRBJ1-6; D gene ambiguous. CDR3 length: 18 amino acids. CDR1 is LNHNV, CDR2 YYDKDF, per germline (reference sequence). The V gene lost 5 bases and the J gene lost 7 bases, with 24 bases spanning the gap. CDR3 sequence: CATSSGVAPNPLNSPLHF. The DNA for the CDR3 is TGTGCCACCAGCTCCGGGGTGGCCCCAAACCCACTAAATTCACCCCTCCACTTT.

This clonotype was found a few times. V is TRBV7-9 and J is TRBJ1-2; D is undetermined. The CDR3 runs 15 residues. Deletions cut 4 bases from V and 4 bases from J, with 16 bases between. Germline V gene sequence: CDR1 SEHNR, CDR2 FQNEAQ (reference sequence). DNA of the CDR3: TGTGCCAGCAGCTCACCCGGTGGTGTCGTCTATGGCTACACCTTC. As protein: CASSSPGGVVYGYTF.

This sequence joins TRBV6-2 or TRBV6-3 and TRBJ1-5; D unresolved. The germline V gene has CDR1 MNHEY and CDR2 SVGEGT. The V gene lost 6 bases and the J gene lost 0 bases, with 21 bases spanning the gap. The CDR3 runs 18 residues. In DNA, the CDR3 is TGTGCCAGCAGCGTGCCGGCAAATGGCAGATATAGCAATCAGCCCCAGCATTTT. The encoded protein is CASSVPANGRYSNQPQHF.

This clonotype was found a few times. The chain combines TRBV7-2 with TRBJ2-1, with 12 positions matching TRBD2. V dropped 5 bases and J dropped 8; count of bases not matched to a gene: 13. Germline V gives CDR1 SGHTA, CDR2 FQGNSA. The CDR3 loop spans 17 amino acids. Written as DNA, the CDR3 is TGTGCCAGCAGCCAACCCACCCTAGCGGGGGGGGCGGATGAGCAGTTCTTC. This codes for CASSQPTLAGGADEQFF.

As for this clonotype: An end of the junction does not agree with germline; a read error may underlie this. CDR3 sequence reads: CASSLGTGKLSYEQCF. CDR3 DNA: TGCGCCAGCAGCTTAGGGACAGGGAAGTTATCCTACGAGCAGTGCTTC. This chain joins TRBV5-1 and TRBJ2-7; the match to TRBD1 covers 9 bases. The CDR3 runs 16 residues. The germline CDR1 and CDR2 sequences are SGHRS and YFSETQ.

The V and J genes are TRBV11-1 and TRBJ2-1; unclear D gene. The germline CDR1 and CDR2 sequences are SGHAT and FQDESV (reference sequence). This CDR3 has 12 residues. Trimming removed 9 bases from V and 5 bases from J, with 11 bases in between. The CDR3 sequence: CASRAANNEQFF. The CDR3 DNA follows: TGTGCCAGTCGGGCTGCAAACAATGAGCAGTTCTTC.

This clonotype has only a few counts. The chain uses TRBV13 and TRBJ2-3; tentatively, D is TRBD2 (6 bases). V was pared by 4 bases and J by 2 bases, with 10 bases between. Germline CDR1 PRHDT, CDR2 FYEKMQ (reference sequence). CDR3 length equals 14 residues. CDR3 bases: TGTGCCAGCAGCTCCGGACTACACACAGATACGCAGTATTTT. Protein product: CASSSGLHTDTQYF.

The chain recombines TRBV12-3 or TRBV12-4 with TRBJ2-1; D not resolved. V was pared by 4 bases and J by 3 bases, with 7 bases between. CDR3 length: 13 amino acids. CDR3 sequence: CASSYQNYNEQFF. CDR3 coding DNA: TGTGCCAGCAGTTATCAAAACTACAATGAGCAGTTCTTC.

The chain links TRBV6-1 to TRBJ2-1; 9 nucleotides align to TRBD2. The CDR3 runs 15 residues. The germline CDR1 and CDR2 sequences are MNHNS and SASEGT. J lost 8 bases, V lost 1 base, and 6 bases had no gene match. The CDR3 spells CASSEEAGGLDEQFF. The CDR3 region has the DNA TGTGCCAGCAGTGAAGAGGCGGGGGGGCTCGATGAGCAGTTCTTC.

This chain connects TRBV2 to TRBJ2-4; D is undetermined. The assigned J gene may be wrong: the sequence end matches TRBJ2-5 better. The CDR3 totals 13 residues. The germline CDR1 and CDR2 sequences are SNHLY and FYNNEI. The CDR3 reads CASLWAAQETQYF. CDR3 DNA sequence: TGTGCCAGCCTCTGGGCAGCTCAAGAGACCCAGTACTTC.

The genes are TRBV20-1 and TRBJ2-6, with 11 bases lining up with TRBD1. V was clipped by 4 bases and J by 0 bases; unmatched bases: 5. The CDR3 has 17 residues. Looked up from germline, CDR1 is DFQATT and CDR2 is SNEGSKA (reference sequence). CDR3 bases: TGCAGTGCTACCGGACAGGGGGCGGTCTCTGGGGCCAACGTCCTGACTTTC. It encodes CSATGQGAVSGANVLTF.

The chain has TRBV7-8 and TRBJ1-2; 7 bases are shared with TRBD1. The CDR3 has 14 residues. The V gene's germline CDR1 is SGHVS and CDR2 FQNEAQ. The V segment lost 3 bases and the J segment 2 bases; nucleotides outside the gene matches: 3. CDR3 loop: CASSFKQGNYGYTF. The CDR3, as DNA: TGTGCCAGCAGCTTTAAACAGGGGAACTATGGCTACACCTTC.

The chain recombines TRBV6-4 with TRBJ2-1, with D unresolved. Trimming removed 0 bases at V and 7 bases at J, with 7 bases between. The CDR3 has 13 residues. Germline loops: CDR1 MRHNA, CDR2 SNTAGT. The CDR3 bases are TGTGCCAGCAGTGACTCGAGTTCAAATGAGCAGTTCTTC. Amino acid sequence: CASSDSSSNEQFF.

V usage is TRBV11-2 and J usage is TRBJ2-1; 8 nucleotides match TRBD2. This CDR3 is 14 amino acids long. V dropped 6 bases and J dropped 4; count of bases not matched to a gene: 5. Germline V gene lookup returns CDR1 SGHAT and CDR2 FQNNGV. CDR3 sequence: CASRQSGGYNEQFF. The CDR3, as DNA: TGTGCCAGCAGACAAAGCGGGGGTTACAATGAGCAGTTCTTC.

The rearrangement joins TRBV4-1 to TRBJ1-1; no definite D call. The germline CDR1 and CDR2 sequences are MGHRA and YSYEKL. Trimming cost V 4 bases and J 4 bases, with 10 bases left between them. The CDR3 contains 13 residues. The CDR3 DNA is TGCGCCAGCAGCCTGGACGGATCCACTGAAGCTTTCTTT. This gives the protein CASSLDGSTEAFF.

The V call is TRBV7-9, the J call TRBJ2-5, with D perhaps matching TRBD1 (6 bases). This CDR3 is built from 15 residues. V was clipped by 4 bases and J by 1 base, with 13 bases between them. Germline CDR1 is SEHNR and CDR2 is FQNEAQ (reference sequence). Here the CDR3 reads CASSYTTGSQETQYF. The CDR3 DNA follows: TGTGCCAGCAGCTATACAACAGGGTCCCAAGAGACCCAGTACTTC.

The chain's CDR3 is CASSSFLGSQETQYF. The CDR3 DNA is TGTGCCAGCAGTTCTTTTCTGGGATCCCAAGAGACCCAGTACTTC. The chain is built from TRBV27 and TRBJ2-5; D uncertain. Trimming removed 4 bases at V and 1 base at J, with 13 bases between. Per the germline V gene, CDR1 is MNHEY and CDR2 is SMNVEV (reference sequence). There are 15 residues in the CDR3.

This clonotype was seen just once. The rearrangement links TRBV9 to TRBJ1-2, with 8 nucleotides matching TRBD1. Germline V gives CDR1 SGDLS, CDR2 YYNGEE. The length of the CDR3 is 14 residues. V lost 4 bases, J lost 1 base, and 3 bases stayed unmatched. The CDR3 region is CASSPGQDNYGYTF. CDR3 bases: TGTGCCAGCAGCCCGGGACAGGATAACTATGGCTACACCTTC.

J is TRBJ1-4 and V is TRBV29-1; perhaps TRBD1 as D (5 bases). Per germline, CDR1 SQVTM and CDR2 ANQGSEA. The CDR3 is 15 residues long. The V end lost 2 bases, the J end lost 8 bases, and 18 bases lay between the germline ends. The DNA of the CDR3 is TGCAGCGTTGAAATTTGGACGCCTAAGGGGGAAAAACTGTTTTTT. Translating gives CSVEIWTPKGEKLFF.

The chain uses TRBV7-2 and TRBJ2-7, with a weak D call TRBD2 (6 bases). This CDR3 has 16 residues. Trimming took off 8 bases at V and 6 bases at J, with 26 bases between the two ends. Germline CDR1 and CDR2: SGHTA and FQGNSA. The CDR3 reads CASGPGSRLGAVEQYF. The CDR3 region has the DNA TGTGCCAGCGGCCCTGGAAGCCGACTAGGAGCGGTCGAGCAGTACTTC.

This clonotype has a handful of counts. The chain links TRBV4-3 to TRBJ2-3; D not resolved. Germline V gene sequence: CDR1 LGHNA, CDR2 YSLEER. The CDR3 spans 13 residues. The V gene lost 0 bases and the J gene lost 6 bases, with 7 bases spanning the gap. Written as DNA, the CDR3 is TGCGCCAGCAGCCAAGAGTCCTGGGATACGCAGTATTTT. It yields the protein CASSQESWDTQYF.

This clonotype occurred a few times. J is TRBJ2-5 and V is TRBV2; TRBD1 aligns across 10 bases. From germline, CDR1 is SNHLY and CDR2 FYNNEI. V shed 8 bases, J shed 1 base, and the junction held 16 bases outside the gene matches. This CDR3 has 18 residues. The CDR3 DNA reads TGTGCCAGCCAGGAGGGACAGGGGATCTCACGGGGCCAAGAGACCCAGTACTTC. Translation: CASQEGQGISRGQETQYF. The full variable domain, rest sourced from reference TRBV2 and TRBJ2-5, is EPEVTQTPSHQVTQMGQEVILRCVPISNHLYFYWYRQILGQKVEFLVSFYNNEISEKSEIFDDQFSVERPDGSNFTLKIRSTKLEDSAMYFCASQEGQGISRGQETQYFGPGTRLLVL.

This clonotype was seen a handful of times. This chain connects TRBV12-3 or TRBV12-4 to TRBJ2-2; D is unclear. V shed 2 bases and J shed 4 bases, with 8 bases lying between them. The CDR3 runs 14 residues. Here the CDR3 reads CASSLNSPTGELFF. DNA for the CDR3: TGTGCCAGCAGTTTAAACAGTCCCACCGGGGAGCTGTTTTTT.

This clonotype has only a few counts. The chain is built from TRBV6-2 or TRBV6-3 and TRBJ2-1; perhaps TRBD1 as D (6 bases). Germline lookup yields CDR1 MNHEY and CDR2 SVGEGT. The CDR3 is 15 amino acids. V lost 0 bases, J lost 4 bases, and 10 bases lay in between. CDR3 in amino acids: CASSYSTGAYNEQFF. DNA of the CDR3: TGTGCCAGCAGTTACTCGACAGGAGCATACAATGAGCAGTTCTTC.